Detailed here is one TCR beta chain. Its target is unknown. Mismatch repair deficiency was confirmed in all patients, by PCR or immunohistochemistry. TCR sequencing covered a few patients who responded to pembrolizumab. The data derive from a study of PD-1 blockade in mismatch repair-deficient tumors. Study context: Enrolled about 2013-2016, patients had progressing, pretreated mismatch repair-deficient cancers of about a dozen types.

This table comes from immunoSEQ multiplex PCR, and its TCRdb copy is limited to in-frame clones, with some not included. The repertoire holds tens of thousands of clones, with more than 80% as singletons. Whole-study findings and limits: Tumor-resident clones, often undetectable pretreatment in blood, expanded then contracted after pembrolizumab.

The CDR3 contains 14 residues. Trimming removed 0 bases from V and 5 bases from J, with 13 bases in between. Germline V gene lookup returns CDR1 GTSNPN and CDR2 SVGIG (reference sequence). This TCR was recovered from an adult with mismatch repair-deficient cancer. This sample comprised peripheral blood, obtained 44 weeks after starting pembrolizumab. This chain connects TRBV30 to TRBJ2-5, with D possibly matching TRBD1 (6 bases). The CDR3: CAWSVNRVFETQYF. In nucleotides, the CDR3 is TGTGCCTGGAGTGTTAACAGGGTTTTCGAGACCCAGTACTTC. The full variable domain, rest sourced from reference TRBV30 and TRBJ2-5, is SQTIHQWPATLVQPVGSPLSLECTVEGTSNPNLYWYRQAAGRGLQLLFYSVGIGQISSEVPQNLSASRPQDRQFILSSKKLLLSDSGFYLCAWSVNRVFETQYFGPGTRLLVL.